The rows below give T cell receptor beta chains drawn from one sample of a study of shared clonotypes between healthy human individuals. TCRdb keeps only in-frame clones here, not all; method: immunoSEQ multiplex PCR. This table has over a million clones, 95% to 99% appearing once. Sequenced sample: naive CD4+ T cells sorted from blood. The receptors derive from a man under 40 in good health. The CDR3 runs from the conserved cysteine through the conserved F or W. The D gene is left open where the match is weak. Only part of the rows carry a size: once, few, many, or a class if the clone is expanded.

.	TRBD1	TRBV6-6	TRBJ1-3	CASSWTGSGNTIYF	TGTGCCAGCAGTTGGACAGGTTCAGGAAACACCATATATTTT
.	.	TRBV28	TRBJ2-3	CASSLAGQHYSTDTQYF	TGTGCCAGCAGTTTGGCGGGGCAGCACTATAGCACAGATACGCAGTATTTT
.	TRBD2	TRBV30	TRBJ2-7	CAWSSGKRGRSSYEQYF	TGTGCCTGGAGTAGCGGGAAAAGGGGTCGGAGCTCCTACGAGCAGTACTTC
once	TRBD2	TRBV29-1	TRBJ2-5	CSVDREGRGETQYF	TGCAGCGTGGACCGGGAGGGCAGAGGGGAGACCCAGTACTTC
.	TRBD2	TRBV5-1	TRBJ2-1	CASSLGGRGSGSSYNEQFF	TGCGCCAGCAGCTTGGGTGGCAGGGGTAGCGGGAGCTCCTACAATGAGCAGTTCTTC
.	TRBD2	TRBV7-6	TRBJ2-1	CASSFASVAGGYNEQFF	TGTGCCAGCAGCTTCGCGTCGGTGGCGGGAGGGTACAATGAGCAGTTCTTC
.	.	TRBV9	TRBJ2-2	CASSGPRDENTGELFF	TGTGCCAGCAGCGGCCCCAGGGACGAGAACACCGGGGAGCTGTTTTTT
.	TRBD1	TRBV19	TRBJ2-2	CARVSGGTGATNTGELFF	TGTGCCAGAGTATCGGGGGGGACAGGGGCGACGAACACCGGGGAGCTGTTTTTT
.	.	TRBV30	TRBJ2-3	CAWGSRNTDTQYF	TGTGCCTGGGGTAGTCGGAACACAGATACGCAGTATTTT
.	.	TRBV6-5	TRBJ1-5	CASRLTRAGNQPQHF	TGTGCCAGCAGGCTGACCAGGGCGGGCAATCAGCCCCAGCATTTT
.	TRBD2	TRBV5-5	TRBJ2-1	CASSSIGTSGFSSYNEQFF	TGTGCCAGCAGCTCGATTGGGACTAGCGGCTTTAGCTCCTACAATGAGCAGTTCTTC
.	TRBD1	TRBV28	TRBJ2-1	CASNKWTGGRNEQFF	TGTGCCAGTAACAAATGGACAGGGGGGCGCAATGAGCAGTTCTTC
.	.	TRBV6-5	TRBJ1-3	CASSSLGQTGNTIYF	TGTGCCAGCAGTTCCCTGGGGCAGACTGGAAACACCATATATTTT
.	.	TRBV19	TRBJ2-7	CASSIVSGREQYF	TGTGCCAGTAGTATAGTCTCTGGTCGCGAGCAGTACTTC
.	.	TRBV6-1	TRBJ2-7	CASTLTDYEQYF	TGTGCCAGCACTCTGACAGACTACGAGCAGTACTTC
.	.	TRBV4-1	TRBJ2-1	CASSRGAVSYNEQFF	TGCGCCAGCAGCCGGGGGGCTGTGTCCTACAATGAGCAGTTCTTC
.	.	TRBV20-1	TRBJ2-1	CSARDRPEQFF	TGCAGTGCTAGAGATAGGCCTGAGCAGTTCTTC
.	TRBD1	TRBV4-1	TRBJ1-3	CASSPRGQANSGNTIYF	TGCGCCAGCAGCCCTCGTGGACAGGCAAACTCTGGAAACACCATATATTTT
.	.	TRBV27	TRBJ1-4	CASTSGGLGYEKLFF	TGTGCCAGCACTAGTGGGGGGTTAGGGTATGAAAAACTGTTTTTT
once	.	TRBV2	TRBJ1-2	CASSFSENYGYTF	TGTGCCAGCAGTTTCAGCGAAAACTATGGCTACACCTTC
.	.	TRBV7-9	TRBJ2-2	CASSLDRKLNTGELFF	TGTGCCAGCAGCTTAGACAGGAAACTGAACACCGGGGAGCTGTTTTTT
.	.	TRBV7-8	TRBJ2-7	CASSLKSNLEQYF	TGTGCCAGCAGCTTAAAGTCCAACCTCGAGCAGTACTTC